This TCR beta chain was observed in a study of response to subunit inactivated influenza vaccine. Overall study results and limits: That few new T cells are recruited by each seasonal influenza vaccination was the authors' suggestion.

Deletions cut 4 bases from V and 7 bases from J, with 20 bases between. The germline CDR1 and CDR2 sequences are SGHRS and YFSETQ. The CDR3 has 15 amino acids. TCRdb ran MiXCR on the RT-PCR reads and lists one entry per CDR3 protein. The table has roughly 500,000 distinct CDR3 sequences, 16% seen once; the top ten hold 3%. The table lists this clonotype with many counts. Its specificity is unknown. This clonotype was obtained from a man aged 50-75 years who received an inactivated influenza vaccine. The sequencing used CD4+ T cells sorted from PBMCs, collected roughly 24 months after vaccination. This chain uses TRBV5-1 with TRBJ1-1, with D perhaps TRBD1 (6 bases). The CDR3 here is CASSPGDIINSEAFF. The CDR3 bases are TGCGCCAGCAGCCCCGGGGACATAATTAATAGTGAAGCTTTCTTT. The whole variable domain, remainder taken from reference TRBV5-1 and TRBJ1-1, is KAGVTQTPRYLIKTRGQQVTLSCSPISGHRSVSWYQQTPGQGLQFLFEYFSETQRNKGNFPGRFSGRQFSNSRSEMNVSTLELGDSALYLCASSPGDIINSEAFFGQGTRLTVV.